This T cell receptor (beta chain) is from a study of tumor-infiltrating lymphocytes in localized non-small cell lung cancer. Study-level background: Each patient gave resected tumor and non-adjacent uninvolved lung tissue.

Germline CDR1 reads SNHLY; CDR2 reads FYNNEI. Trimming cost V 3 bases and J 4 bases, with 13 bases left between them. The CDR3 runs 15 residues. Libraries were prepared by immunoSEQ multiplex PCR; TCRdb keeps only in-frame clonotypes and omits some of them. The repertoire has roughly 15,000 clones, around 70% of them found once; the top ten carry approximately 20%. This receptor was identified in a human donor with non-small cell lung cancer. The sample comprised uninvolved lung tissue not adjacent to the tumor. The V gene is TRBV2, the J gene TRBJ2-1; D possibly corresponds to TRBD2 (5 bases). For the CDR3, the DNA is TGTGCCAGCAGTGATAATAGCGCAGAATACAATGAGCAGTTCTTC. It specifies CASSDNSAEYNEQFF.